Shown below are 15 T cell receptor beta chains from a single sample sequenced in a study of shared clonotypes between healthy human individuals. Sequencing was performed with immunoSEQ multiplex PCR; in TCRdb, only in-frame clones are kept and a portion is missing. Of a few million clones in the sample, approximately 92% were seen once. The specimen was naive CD4+ T cells sorted from blood. Subset in this sample: CD45RA+ positively selected. The receptors shown here come from a young man in good health.

The chain employs TRBV2 and TRBJ1-5; D is perhaps TRBD1 (6 bases). Germline CDR1 reads SNHLY; CDR2 reads FYNNEI. V lost 3 bases and J lost 7, with 13 bases in between. The CDR3 totals 14 residues. CDR3 protein: CASSEVGGGQPQHF. CDR3 in DNA: TGTGCCAGCAGTGAGGTAGGGGGTGGGCAGCCCCAGCATTTT.

The chain is built from TRBV4-2 and TRBJ2-2; no clear D gene. The V and J ends lost 1 base and 0 bases respectively, with 6 bases between them. The CDR3 contains 15 residues. Per the germline V gene, CDR1 is LGHNA and CDR2 is YNFKEQ. CDR3 residues: CASSQATTNTGELFF. CDR3 in DNA: TGTGCCAGCAGCCAAGCAACAACGAACACCGGGGAGCTGTTTTTT.

The rearrangement uses TRBV7-2 and TRBJ1-6; a possible D gene is TRBD1 (5 bases). The CDR3 has 12 amino acids. Germline V lookup: CDR1 SGHTA, CDR2 FQGNSA. V gave up 5 bases and J gave up 10 bases, with 9 bases separating them. The CDR3: CASSRGASPLHF. Written as DNA, the CDR3 is TGTGCCAGCAGCCGTGGGGCCTCACCCCTCCACTTT.

This chain links TRBV10-1 with TRBJ2-1, with 12 bases matching TRBD2. Germline-derived CDR1 and CDR2 are WNHNN and SYGVQD (reference sequence). With V trimmed by 6 bases and J by 7 bases, 7 bases remained unmatched. The CDR3 is made up of 15 amino acids. The CDR3 DNA sequence: TGCGCCAGCAGGCCGACTAGCGGGAGTCAGAATGAGCAGTTCTTC. Amino acids: CASRPTSGSQNEQFF.

Comments on this clone: The sample contains more than one DNA sequence encoding this CDR3. V is TRBV14 and J is TRBJ2-3, with D possibly matching TRBD2 (7 bases). Looked up from germline, CDR1 is SGHDN and CDR2 is FVKESK. Trimming pared 1 base from V and 4 bases from J, leaving 9 bases between. CDR3 size: 14 residues. The CDR3 is CASSQVGGADTQYF. CDR3 nucleotide sequence: TGTGCCAGCAGCCAAGTAGGGGGGGCAGATACGCAGTATTTT.

This clone was seen just once. V is TRBV28 and J is TRBJ1-5, with 7 bases matching TRBD1. The V gene end was trimmed by 2 bases and the J gene end by 16 bases; junction bases not matched to a gene: 20. The CDR3 spans 16 residues. From germline, CDR1 is MDHEN and CDR2 SYDVKM. This CDR3 reads CASSLGITSQGGGFHF. In DNA form, the CDR3 reads TGTGCCAGCAGTTTAGGTATCACAAGCCAGGGGGGTGGTTTCCATTTT. Variable domain in full (rest from reference TRBV28 and TRBJ1-5): DVKVTQSSRYLVKRTGEKVFLECVQDMDHENMFWYRQDPGLGLRLIYFSYDVKMKEKGDIPEGYSVSREKKERFSLILESASTNQTSMYLCASSLGITSQGGGFHFGDGTRLSIL.

The rearrangement uses TRBV6-5 and TRBJ1-1; TRBD1 aligns across 7 bases. The V segment lost 7 bases and the J segment 3 bases; nucleotides outside the gene matches: 2. The CDR3 runs 12 residues. Germline CDR1 is MNHEY and CDR2 is SVGAGI. For the CDR3, the DNA is TGTGCCAGCATTGACAGGGACACTGAAGCTTTCTTT. Protein: CASIDRDTEAFF.

This chain uses TRBV19 with TRBJ1-4; D uncertain. The CDR3 length is 16 residues. Looked up from germline, CDR1 is LNHDA and CDR2 is SQIVND (reference sequence). The ends were cut back, 8 bases at V and 0 bases at J, with 16 bases in the middle. The CDR3 region is CASSTIPLSTNEKLFF. DNA for the CDR3: TGTGCCAGTTCGACGATACCGCTCTCAACTAATGAAAAACTGTTTTTT.

The genes are TRBV6-5 and TRBJ2-2, with D perhaps being TRBD1 or TRBD2 (5 bases each). Trimming pared 6 bases from V and 4 bases from J, leaving 15 bases between. This CDR3 is built from 15 residues. Looked up from germline, CDR1 is MNHEY and CDR2 is SVGAGI. DNA of the CDR3: TGTGCCAGCAGCGCCGGGACCAGAGTCACCGGGGAGCTGTTTTTT. It encodes CASSAGTRVTGELFF.

On this clone itself: Other DNA sequences within the sample encode an identical CDR3. The chain has TRBV7-2 and TRBJ2-2; the match to TRBD1 covers 9 bases. The length of the CDR3 is 15 residues. Germline CDR1 is SGHTA and CDR2 is FQGNSA. Unmatched junction bases numbered 2, after V lost 5 bases and J lost 1 base. Here the CDR3 DNA reads TGTGCCAGCAGCCCGGGACAGGGGAACACCGGGGAGCTGTTTTTT. Its protein is CASSPGQGNTGELFF. The full variable domain, with the rest looked up from reference TRBV7-2 and TRBJ2-2, is GAGVSQSPSNKVTEKGKDVELRCDPISGHTALYWYRQSLGQGLEFLIYFQGNSAPDKSGLPSDRFSAERTGGSVSTLTIQRTQQEDSAVYLCASSPGQGNTGELFFGEGSRLTVL.

V is TRBV13 and J is TRBJ1-2, with D unclear. V lost 1 base to trimming and J lost 10 bases, with 19 bases between them. CDR1 and CDR2 from the germline V gene are PRHDT and FYEKMQ (reference sequence). The CDR3 consists of 15 residues. DNA for the CDR3: TGTGCCAGCAGCTTAGCTTCCCGGAGGCTTTACTCCTACACCTTC. As protein: CASSLASRRLYSYTF.

The rearrangement joins TRBV6-1 to TRBJ1-4; 7 nucleotides match TRBD1. Trimming removed 6 bases from V and 5 bases from J; junction bases left unmatched: 9. The germline V gene encodes CDR1 MNHNS and CDR2 SASEGT. This CDR3 is built from 15 residues. The CDR3 loop reads CASRAGTANNEKLFF. CDR3 DNA: TGTGCCAGCAGGGCCGGGACAGCTAACAATGAAAAACTGTTTTTT.

The genes are TRBV4-1 and TRBJ2-7; no reliable D call. Germline CDR1 is MGHRA and CDR2 is YSYEKL. This CDR3 is built from 16 residues. The V end lost 0 bases, the J end lost 3 bases, and 15 bases lay between the germline ends. The CDR3: CASSQDPERVYYEQYF. The DNA of the CDR3 is TGCGCCAGCAGCCAAGATCCGGAAAGGGTATACTACGAGCAGTACTTC.

This rearrangement joins TRBV5-6 to TRBJ1-1; D possibly corresponds to TRBD1 (5 bases). Trimming left V 2 bases short and J 8 bases short, with 19 bases between. The germline V gene has CDR1 SGHDT and CDR2 YYEEEE. This CDR3 comprises 15 residues. The CDR3 region is CASSFSPNAGQEAFF. The CDR3 DNA sequence: TGTGCCAGCAGCTTTTCCCCGAATGCAGGACAAGAAGCTTTCTTT.

V is TRBV5-4 and J is TRBJ2-3, with TRBD2 identical over 8 bases. The CDR3 is made up of 15 amino acids. CDR1 and CDR2 from the germline V gene are SGHNT and YYREEE (reference sequence). The trim removed 0 bases at V and 0 bases at J, leaving 0 bases unmatched. Here the CDR3 DNA reads TGTGCCAGCAGCTTGGAGCGGGGGAGCACAGATACGCAGTATTTT. Its translation is CASSLERGSTDTQYF. Looking up the rest from reference TRBV5-4 and TRBJ2-3 gives the full variable domain: ETGVTQSPTHLIKTRGQQVTLRCSSQSGHNTVSWYQQALGQGPQFIFQYYREEENGRGNFPPRFSGLQFPNYSSELNVNALELDDSALYLCASSLERGSTDTQYFGPGTRLTVL.